The entry below gives a single T cell receptor beta chain sequence along with its context. The antigen is not known. Collection occurred without any documented infections or immune events in donors. The CDR3 is 17 residues long. V shed 2 bases and J shed 2 bases, with 16 bases lying between them. Germline CDR1 reads ENHRY; CDR2 reads SYGVKD. Here immunoSEQ multiplex PCR was the method, and the copy in TCRdb shows in-frame clones only, minus some. The sample holds roughly 90,000 clones; around 84% are singletons and the top ten take approximately 4.5%. The sample belongs to a study of identifying expanded T cells in peripheral blood. Study-level results: Across healthy donors, higher total template counts meant significantly greater two-week count variance. Technical replicates showed around 1.2 changed clones; two weeks about 16; four weeks 19.

The chain has TRBV10-3 and TRBJ1-5, with a possible D match to TRBD1 (6 bases). The material sequenced was blood. This receptor was taken from a person aged 18-70 years in good health. DNA of the CDR3: TGTGCCATCAGTGAGGGGGGCCCGGGTCTGGGCAATCAGCCCCAGCATTTT. As protein: CAISEGGPGLGNQPQHF.